This T cell receptor beta chain was obtained from a study of T cells in localized non-small cell lung cancer. Study-wide points: Out of the top 100 tumor clones, a median approximately 61 were seen in adjacent lung. Since sequencing was restricted to only one region of the tumor, intratumor heterogeneity remains a possibility. Elevated circulating T cell density in blood was associated with longer overall survival. Uninvolved nearby lung showed the greatest T cell clonality, exceeding that found in tumor.

Here immunoSEQ multiplex PCR was the method, and the copy in TCRdb shows in-frame clones only, minus some. The sample records approximately 28,000 clones, around 85% being singletons. As concerns this clone: Its antigen is currently unknown.

V dropped 6 bases and J dropped 9 bases, with 15 bases sitting between them. The CDR3 has 13 amino acids. From germline, CDR1 is MNHEY and CDR2 SMNVEV (reference sequence). The source is a female donor older than 55 with stage II squamous cell lung carcinoma. The chain employs TRBV27 and TRBJ1-5; D ambiguous. The sequencing used peripheral blood, collected before any cancer treatment. Here the CDR3 reads CASSPQQGRPQHF. The CDR3 bases are TGTGCCAGCAGCCCTCAGCAAGGGCGGCCCCAGCATTTT.